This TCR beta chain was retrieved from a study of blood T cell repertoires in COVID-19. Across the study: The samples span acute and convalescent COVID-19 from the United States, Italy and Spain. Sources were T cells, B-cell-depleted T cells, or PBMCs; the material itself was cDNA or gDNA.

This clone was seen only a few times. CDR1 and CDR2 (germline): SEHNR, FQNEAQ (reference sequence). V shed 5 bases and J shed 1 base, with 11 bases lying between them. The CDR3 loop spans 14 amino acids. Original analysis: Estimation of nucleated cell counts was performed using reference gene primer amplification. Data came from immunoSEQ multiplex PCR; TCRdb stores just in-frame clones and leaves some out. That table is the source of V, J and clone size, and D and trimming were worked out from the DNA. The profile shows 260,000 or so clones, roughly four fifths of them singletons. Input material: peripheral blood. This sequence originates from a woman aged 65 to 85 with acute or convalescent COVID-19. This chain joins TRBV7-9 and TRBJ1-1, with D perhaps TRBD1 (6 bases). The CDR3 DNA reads TGTGCCAGCAGCGCCCAACAGGGGAACACTGAAGCTTTCTTT. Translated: CASSAQQGNTEAFF.